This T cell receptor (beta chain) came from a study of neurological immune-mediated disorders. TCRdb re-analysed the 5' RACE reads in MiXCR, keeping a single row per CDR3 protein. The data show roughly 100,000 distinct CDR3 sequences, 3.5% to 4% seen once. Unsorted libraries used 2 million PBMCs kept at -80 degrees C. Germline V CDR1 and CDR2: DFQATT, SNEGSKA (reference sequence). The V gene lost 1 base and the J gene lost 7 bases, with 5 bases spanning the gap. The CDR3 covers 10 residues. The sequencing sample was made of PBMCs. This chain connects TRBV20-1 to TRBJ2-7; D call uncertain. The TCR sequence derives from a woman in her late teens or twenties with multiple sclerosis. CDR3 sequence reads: CSARVKEQYF. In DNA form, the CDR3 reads TGCAGTGCTAGAGTAAAAGAGCAGTACTTC.